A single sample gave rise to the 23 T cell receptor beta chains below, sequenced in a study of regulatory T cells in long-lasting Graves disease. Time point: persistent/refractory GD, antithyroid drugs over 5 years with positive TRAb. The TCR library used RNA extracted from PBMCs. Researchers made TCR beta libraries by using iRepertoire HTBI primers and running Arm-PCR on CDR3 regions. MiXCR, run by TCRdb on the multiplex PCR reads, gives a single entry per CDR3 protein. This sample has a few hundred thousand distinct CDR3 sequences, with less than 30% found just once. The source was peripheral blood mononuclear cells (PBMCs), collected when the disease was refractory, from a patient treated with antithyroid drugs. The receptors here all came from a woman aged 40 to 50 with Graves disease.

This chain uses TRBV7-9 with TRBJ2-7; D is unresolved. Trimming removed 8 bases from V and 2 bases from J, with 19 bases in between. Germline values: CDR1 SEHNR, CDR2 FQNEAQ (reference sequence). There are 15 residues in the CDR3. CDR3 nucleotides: TGTGCCAGCGGCATCATCCGAGATTGGGCCTACGAGCAGTACTTC. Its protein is CASGIIRDWAYEQYF.

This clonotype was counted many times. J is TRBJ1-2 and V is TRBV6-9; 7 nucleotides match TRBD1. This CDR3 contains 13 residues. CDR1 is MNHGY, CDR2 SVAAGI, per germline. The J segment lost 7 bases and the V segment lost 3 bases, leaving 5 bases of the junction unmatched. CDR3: CASSYETGLGYTF. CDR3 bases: TGTGCCAGCAGTTACGAGACAGGGCTTGGCTACACCTTC.

The CDR3 nucleotides are TGCGCCAGCAGCTTGACCCCAGATACGCAGTATTTT. Residues: CASSLTPDTQYF. The rearrangement joins TRBV5-1 to TRBJ2-3; D gene uncertain. Germline CDR1 SGHRS, CDR2 YFSETQ. Trimming left V 1 base short and J 4 bases short, with 4 bases between. This CDR3 has 12 amino acids.

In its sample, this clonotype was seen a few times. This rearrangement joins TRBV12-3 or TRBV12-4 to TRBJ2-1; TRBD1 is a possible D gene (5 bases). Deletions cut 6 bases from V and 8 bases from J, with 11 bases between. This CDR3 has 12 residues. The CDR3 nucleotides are TGTGCCAGCAGCACAACCAGGGATGAGCAGTTCTTC. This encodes CASSTTRDEQFF.

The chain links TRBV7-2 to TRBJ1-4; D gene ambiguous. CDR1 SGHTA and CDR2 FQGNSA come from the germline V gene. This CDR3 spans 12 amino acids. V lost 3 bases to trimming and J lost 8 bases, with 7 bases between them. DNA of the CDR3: TGTGCCAGCAGCTTCTCGGGAGAAAAACTGTTTTTT. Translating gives CASSFSGEKLFF. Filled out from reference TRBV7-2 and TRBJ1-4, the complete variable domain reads GAGVSQSPSNKVTEKGKDVELRCDPISGHTALYWYRQSLGQGLEFLIYFQGNSAPDKSGLPSDRFSAERTGGSVSTLTIQRTQQEDSAVYLCASSFSGEKLFFGSGTQLSVL.

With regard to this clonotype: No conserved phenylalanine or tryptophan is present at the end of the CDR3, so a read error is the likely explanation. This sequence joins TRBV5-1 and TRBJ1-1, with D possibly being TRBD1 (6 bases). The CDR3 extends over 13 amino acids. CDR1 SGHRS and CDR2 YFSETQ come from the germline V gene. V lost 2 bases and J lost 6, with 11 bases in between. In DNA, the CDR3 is TGCGCCAGCAGCTTTGGCAGGGGAGCTGAAGCTTTCTCT. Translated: CASSFGRGAEAFS.

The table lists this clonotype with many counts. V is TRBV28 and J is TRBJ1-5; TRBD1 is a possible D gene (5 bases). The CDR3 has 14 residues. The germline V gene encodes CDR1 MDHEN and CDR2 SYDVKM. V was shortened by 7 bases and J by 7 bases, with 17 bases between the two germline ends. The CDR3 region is CASKPQGRGQPQHF. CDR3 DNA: TGTGCCAGCAAGCCCCAGGGTCGAGGGCAGCCCCAGCATTTT. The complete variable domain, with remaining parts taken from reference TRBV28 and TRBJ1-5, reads DVKVTQSSRYLVKRTGEKVFLECVQDMDHENMFWYRQDPGLGLRLIYFSYDVKMKEKGDIPEGYSVSREKKERFSLILESASTNQTSMYLCASKPQGRGQPQHFGDGTRLSIL.

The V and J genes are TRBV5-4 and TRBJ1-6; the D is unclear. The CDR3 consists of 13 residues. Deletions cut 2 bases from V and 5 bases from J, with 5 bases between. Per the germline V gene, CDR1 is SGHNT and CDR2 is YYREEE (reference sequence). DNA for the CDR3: TGTGCCAGCAGCTTCCCAGATAATTCACCCCTCCACTTT. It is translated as CASSFPDNSPLHF.

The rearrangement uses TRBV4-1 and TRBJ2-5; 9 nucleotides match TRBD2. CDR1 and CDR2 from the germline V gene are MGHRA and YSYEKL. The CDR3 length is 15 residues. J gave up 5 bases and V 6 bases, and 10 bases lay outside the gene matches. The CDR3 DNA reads TGCGCCAGCAGTCAATTAGCGGGAGTACGGGAGACCCAGTACTTC. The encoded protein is CASSQLAGVRETQYF.

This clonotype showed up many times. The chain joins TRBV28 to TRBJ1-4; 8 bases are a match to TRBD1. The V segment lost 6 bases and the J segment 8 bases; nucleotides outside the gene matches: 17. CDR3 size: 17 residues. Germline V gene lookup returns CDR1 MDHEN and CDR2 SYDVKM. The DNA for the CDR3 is TGTGCCAGCAGGAAACGGGACAGGACGAAGCTAGTCGAAAAACTGTTTTTT. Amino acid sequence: CASRKRDRTKLVEKLFF.

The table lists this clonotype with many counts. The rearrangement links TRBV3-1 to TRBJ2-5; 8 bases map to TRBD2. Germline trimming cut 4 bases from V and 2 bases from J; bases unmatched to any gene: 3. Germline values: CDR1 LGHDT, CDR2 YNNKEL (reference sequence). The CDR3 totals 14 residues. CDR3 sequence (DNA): TGTGCCAGCAGCCTAACTAGCGGACAAGAGACCCAGTACTTC. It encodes CASSLTSGQETQYF.

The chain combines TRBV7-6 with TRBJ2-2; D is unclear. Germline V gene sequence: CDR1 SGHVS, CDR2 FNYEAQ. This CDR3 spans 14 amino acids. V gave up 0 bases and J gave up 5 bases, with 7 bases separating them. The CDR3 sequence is CASSLAYGTGELFF. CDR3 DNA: TGTGCCAGCAGCTTAGCCTACGGAACCGGGGAGCTGTTTTTT.

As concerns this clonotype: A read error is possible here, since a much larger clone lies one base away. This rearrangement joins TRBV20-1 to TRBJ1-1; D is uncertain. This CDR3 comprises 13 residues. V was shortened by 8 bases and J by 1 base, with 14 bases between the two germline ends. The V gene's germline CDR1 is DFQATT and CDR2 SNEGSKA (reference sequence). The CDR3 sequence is CSPKDGSNTEAFF. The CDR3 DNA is TGCAGTCCCAAGGACGGATCGAACACTGAAGCTTTCTTT.

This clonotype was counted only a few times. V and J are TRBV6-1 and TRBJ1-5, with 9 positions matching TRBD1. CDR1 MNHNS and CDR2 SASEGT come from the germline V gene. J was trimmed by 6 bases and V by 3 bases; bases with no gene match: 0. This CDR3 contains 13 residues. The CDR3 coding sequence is TGTGCCAGCAGTGAGGACAGGGGTCAGCCCCAGCATTTT. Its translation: CASSEDRGQPQHF.

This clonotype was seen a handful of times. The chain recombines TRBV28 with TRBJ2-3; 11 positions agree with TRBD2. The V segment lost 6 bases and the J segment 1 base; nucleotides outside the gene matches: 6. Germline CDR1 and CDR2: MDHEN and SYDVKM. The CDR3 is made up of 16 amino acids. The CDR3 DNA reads TGTGCCAGCAGAGATCTAGCGGGAGGACGCACAGATACGCAGTATTTT. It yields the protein CASRDLAGGRTDTQYF. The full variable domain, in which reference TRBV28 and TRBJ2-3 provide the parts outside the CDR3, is DVKVTQSSRYLVKRTGEKVFLECVQDMDHENMFWYRQDPGLGLRLIYFSYDVKMKEKGDIPEGYSVSREKKERFSLILESASTNQTSMYLCASRDLAGGRTDTQYFGPGTRLTVL.

The CDR3: CSARDPGLAGGGAWGTQYF. The CDR3 DNA reads TGCAGTGCTAGAGATCCTGGACTAGCGGGAGGAGGGGCCTGGGGTACGCAGTATTTT. The chain employs TRBV20-1 and TRBJ2-3; 14 bases fit TRBD2. Germline assignment: CDR1 DFQATT and CDR2 SNEGSKA (reference sequence). The V gene end was trimmed by 0 bases and the J gene end by 8 bases; junction bases not matched to a gene: 16. This CDR3 comprises 19 residues.

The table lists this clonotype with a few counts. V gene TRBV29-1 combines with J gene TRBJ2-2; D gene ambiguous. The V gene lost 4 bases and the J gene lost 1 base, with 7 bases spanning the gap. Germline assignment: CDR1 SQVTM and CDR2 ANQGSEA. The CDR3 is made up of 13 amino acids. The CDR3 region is CSVGKMNTGELFF. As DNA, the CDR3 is TGCAGCGTTGGCAAGATGAACACCGGGGAGCTGTTTTTT.

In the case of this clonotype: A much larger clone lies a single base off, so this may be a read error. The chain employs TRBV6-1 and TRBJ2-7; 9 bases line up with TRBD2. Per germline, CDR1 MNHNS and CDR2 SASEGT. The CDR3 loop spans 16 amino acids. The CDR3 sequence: CAGSEALGLARYEQYF. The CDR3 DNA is TGTGCCGGCAGTGAAGCCCTGGGACTAGCACGGTACGAGCAGTACTTC.

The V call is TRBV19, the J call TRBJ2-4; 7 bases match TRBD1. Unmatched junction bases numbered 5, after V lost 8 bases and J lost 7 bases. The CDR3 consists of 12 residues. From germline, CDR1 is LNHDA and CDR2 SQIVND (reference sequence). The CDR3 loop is CASRQGSNIQYF. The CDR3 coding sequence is TGTGCCAGTCGACAGGGTTCGAACATTCAGTACTTC.

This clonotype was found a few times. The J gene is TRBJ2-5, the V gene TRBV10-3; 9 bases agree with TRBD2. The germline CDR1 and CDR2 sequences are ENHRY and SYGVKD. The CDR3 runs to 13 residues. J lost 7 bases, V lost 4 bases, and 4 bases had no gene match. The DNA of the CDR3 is TGTGCCATCAGTGGTGGGACTAGCTTGACCCAGTACTTC. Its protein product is CAISGGTSLTQYF.

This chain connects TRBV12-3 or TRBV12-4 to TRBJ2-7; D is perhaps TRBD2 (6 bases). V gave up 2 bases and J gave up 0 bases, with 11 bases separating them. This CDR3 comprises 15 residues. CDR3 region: CASSLRDSGSYEQYF. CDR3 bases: TGTGCCAGCAGTTTAAGGGACTCCGGCTCCTACGAGCAGTACTTC.

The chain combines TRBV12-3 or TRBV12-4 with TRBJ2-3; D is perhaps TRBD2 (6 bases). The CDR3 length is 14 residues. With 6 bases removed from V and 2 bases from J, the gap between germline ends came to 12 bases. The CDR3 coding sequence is TGTGCCAGCAGACCGGGACTTTCCACAGATACGCAGTATTTT. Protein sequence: CASRPGLSTDTQYF.

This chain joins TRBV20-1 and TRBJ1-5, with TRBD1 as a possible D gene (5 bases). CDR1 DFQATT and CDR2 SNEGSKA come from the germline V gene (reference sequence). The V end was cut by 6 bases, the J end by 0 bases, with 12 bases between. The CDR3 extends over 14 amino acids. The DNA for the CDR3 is TGCAGTGCAAGGACAACCGTTAGCAATCAGCCCCAGCATTTT. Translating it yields CSARTTVSNQPQHF.